Shown below are 14 T cell receptor beta chains from a single sample sequenced in a study of Ad26.COV2.S vaccination and SARS-CoV-2 variants. The method was immunoSEQ multiplex PCR; TCRdb's version includes in-frame clones alone and lacks a portion of them. The sample lists around 300,000 clones; around 88% were seen once. Treatment reported: about 20 received Ad26.COV2.S at low or high dose, single or two shots; a few received placebo; per-sample allocation not given. At day 63 after the first vaccine or placebo injection, samples were drawn. The material was peripheral blood, obtained in a trial of Ad26.COV2.S vaccine versus placebo. The receptors stem from a person between 18 and 60 years old who received the Ad26.COV2.S COVID-19 vaccine or a placebo.

The chain carries TRBV4-2 and TRBJ2-3; 10 nucleotides match TRBD2. The length of the CDR3 is 16 residues. Germline CDR1 reads LGHNA; CDR2 reads YNFKEQ. V lost 1 base to trimming and J lost 6 bases; unmatched junction nucleotides: 7. Here the CDR3 DNA reads TGTGCCAGCAGCCAAGCGAGCGGGGGGGCAGGCGATACGCAGTATTTT. This translates into CASSQASGGAGDTQYF.

The rearrangement links TRBV5-1 to TRBJ1-5; possible D gene TRBD1, 5 bases. Trimming pared 4 bases from V and 6 bases from J, leaving 14 bases between. Germline V gene lookup returns CDR1 SGHRS and CDR2 YFSETQ. The CDR3 is made up of 14 amino acids. The CDR3 sequence: CASSLRLGGQPQHF. In nucleotides, the CDR3 is TGCGCCAGCAGCCTACGACTCGGGGGTCAGCCCCAGCATTTT.

The chain uses TRBV7-2 and TRBJ2-1, with TRBD1 matching 8 bases. The CDR3 sequence is 14 residues long. From germline, CDR1 is SGHTA and CDR2 FQGNSA. V gave up 4 bases and J gave up 6 bases; unmatched junction bases: 5. The CDR3 coding sequence is TGTGCCAGCAGCTCCCTAGGACAGGGCAATGAGCAGTTCTTC. Translating gives CASSSLGQGNEQFF.

The chain combines TRBV9 with TRBJ2-3; 10 bases agree with TRBD2. Germline V gene sequence: CDR1 SGDLS, CDR2 YYNGEE. CDR3 length: 16 residues. Losses at the gene ends were 0 bases for V and 4 bases for J; bases not matched to a gene: 5. CDR3 DNA: TGTGCCAGCAGCGTAGGCCCTAGCGGGAGAGCAGATACGCAGTATTTT. The encoded protein is CASSVGPSGRADTQYF.

The chain joins TRBV11-2 to TRBJ2-1; 12 bases line up with TRBD2. With 4 bases clipped from V and 4 bases from J, the junction kept 11 bases outside the gene matches. The CDR3 sequence is 18 residues long. Germline V gene data show CDR1 as SGHAT and CDR2 as FQNNGV. CDR3 sequence (DNA): TGTGCCAGCAGCTCCCCTGCCCATCTAGCGGGGGGGTACAATGAGCAGTTCTTC. Protein product: CASSSPAHLAGGYNEQFF.

There are a few counts of this clone. The rearrangement links TRBV7-9 to TRBJ2-1, with 8 bases fitting TRBD2. Germline CDR1 and CDR2: SEHNR and FQNEAQ (reference sequence). The CDR3 sequence is 14 residues long. V was pared by 3 bases and J by 8 bases, with 6 bases of the junction left unmatched. The CDR3 here is CASSFQGAGDEQFF. The CDR3 bases are TGTGCCAGCAGCTTCCAGGGAGCGGGAGATGAGCAGTTCTTC.

The rearrangement links TRBV6-5 to TRBJ1-3; weak D call: TRBD1 (6 bases). Trimming cost V 2 bases and J 0 bases, with 11 bases left between them. Germline assignment: CDR1 MNHEY and CDR2 SVGAGI. CDR3 length: 16 residues. CDR3: CASSYDRPTSGNTIYF. DNA of the CDR3: TGTGCCAGCAGTTACGACAGGCCTACCTCTGGAAACACCATATATTTT.

This chain links TRBV27 with TRBJ2-1; tentatively, D is TRBD1 or TRBD2 (5 bases each). Trimming pared 5 bases from V and 8 bases from J, leaving 25 bases between. Germline loops: CDR1 MNHEY, CDR2 SMNVEV (reference sequence). CDR3 length: 17 amino acids. CDR3 bases: TGTGCCAGCAGTCCCTCGGGACCCTCCGCACTGTTAGATGAGCAGTTCTTC. Translation: CASSPSGPSALLDEQFF.

The chain carries TRBV11-1 and TRBJ2-1, with D possibly being TRBD2 (5 bases). Looked up from germline, CDR1 is SGHAT and CDR2 is FQDESV (reference sequence). V lost 5 bases and J 8 bases, leaving 19 bases between the germline ends. There are 15 residues in the CDR3. CDR3 coding DNA: TGTGCCAGCAGCCTTGGACGGGGAAGAGGGCATGAGCAGTTCTTC. This encodes CASSLGRGRGHEQFF.

This CDR3 reads CASSPVQGNEKLFF. CDR3 nucleotide sequence: TGTGCCAGCAGCCCGGTACAGGGGAATGAAAAACTGTTTTTT. The chain couples TRBV9 to TRBJ1-4, with 7 bases lining up with TRBD1. The CDR3 consists of 14 residues. Looked up from germline, CDR1 is SGDLS and CDR2 is YYNGEE. J lost 5 bases, V lost 4 bases, and 5 bases had no gene match.

The rearrangement joins TRBV7-2 to TRBJ2-2; D is undetermined. The CDR3 sequence is 15 residues long. V gave up 5 bases and J gave up 3 bases, with 13 bases separating them. Germline V gives CDR1 SGHTA, CDR2 FQGNSA. CDR3 nucleotides: TGTGCCAGCAGCCTTCGAGCCTTAGACACCGGGGAGCTGTTTTTT. Its translation: CASSLRALDTGELFF.

This clone occurred once. The chain uses TRBV27 and TRBJ2-7, with a possible D match to TRBD1 (5 bases). V gave up 3 bases and J gave up 3 bases, with 9 bases separating them. The CDR3 runs 13 residues. Germline V gene data show CDR1 as MNHEY and CDR2 as SMNVEV (reference sequence). The CDR3 reads CASSLTAVYEQYF. The CDR3 DNA sequence: TGTGCCAGCAGTTTGACAGCCGTCTACGAGCAGTACTTC.

The chain is built from TRBV7-2 and TRBJ2-1, with no clear D. Per the germline V gene, CDR1 is SGHTA and CDR2 is FQGNSA. Trimming removed 1 base from V and 10 bases from J, with 8 bases in between. This CDR3 contains 12 residues. The CDR3 sequence is CASSLVGREQFF. The DNA for the CDR3 is TGTGCCAGCAGCTTAGTGGGAAGAGAGCAGTTCTTC.

The chain is built from TRBV7-9 and TRBJ2-1, with 11 bases identical to TRBD2. The J segment lost 3 bases and the V segment lost 5 bases, leaving 3 bases of the junction unmatched. In germline, CDR1 is SEHNR, CDR2 FQNEAQ (reference sequence). CDR3 size: 15 residues. DNA for the CDR3: TGTGCCAGCAGCCCCGGACTAGCGGGCTACAATGAGCAGTTCTTC. It is translated as CASSPGLAGYNEQFF.